This T cell receptor beta chain was identified during a study of cytomegalovirus exposure and HLA in healthy donors. Study at large: The use of the same platform for the 120 validation repertoires and the 666 first-cohort repertoires was reported by a later analysis. Study-wide points: The study listed approximately 160 cytomegalovirus-associated TCR beta chains. Confirmation in vitro established that a few CMV-associated chains were specific for CMV antigens.

This clone was observed a handful of times. Its antigen is not identified. Germline loops: CDR1 LGHNA, CDR2 YSLEER. V shed 0 bases, J shed 12 bases, and the junction held 11 bases outside the gene matches. The CDR3 is 16 residues long. Using immunoSEQ multiplex PCR, the repertoire was profiled, and TCRdb retains in-frame clones only, with some absent. The sample carries roughly 52,000 clones, 93% recorded once. The sequenced sample was PBMCs. The chain recombines TRBV4-3 with TRBJ2-1; 10 bases map to TRBD1. The TCR originated in a woman aged 18-29 years in good health and CMV-seropositive. CDR3: CASSQDVGQGGVGQFF. The CDR3 DNA reads TGCGCCAGCAGCCAAGATGTCGGACAGGGGGGGGTGGGGCAGTTCTTC.